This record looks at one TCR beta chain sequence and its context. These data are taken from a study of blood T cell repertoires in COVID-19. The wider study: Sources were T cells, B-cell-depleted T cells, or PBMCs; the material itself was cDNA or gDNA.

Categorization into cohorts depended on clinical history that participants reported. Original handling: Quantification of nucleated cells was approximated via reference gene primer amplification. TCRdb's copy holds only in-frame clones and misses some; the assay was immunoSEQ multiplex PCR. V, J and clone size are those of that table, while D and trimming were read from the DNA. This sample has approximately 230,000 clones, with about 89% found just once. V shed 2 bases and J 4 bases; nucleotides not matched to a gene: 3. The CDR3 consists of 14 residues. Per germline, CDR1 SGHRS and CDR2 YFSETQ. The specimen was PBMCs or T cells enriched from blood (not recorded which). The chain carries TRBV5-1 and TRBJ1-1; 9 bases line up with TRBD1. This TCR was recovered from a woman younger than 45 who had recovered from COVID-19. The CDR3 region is CASSFRQGGTEAFF. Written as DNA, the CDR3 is TGCGCCAGCAGCTTTAGACAGGGGGGCACTGAAGCTTTCTTT.